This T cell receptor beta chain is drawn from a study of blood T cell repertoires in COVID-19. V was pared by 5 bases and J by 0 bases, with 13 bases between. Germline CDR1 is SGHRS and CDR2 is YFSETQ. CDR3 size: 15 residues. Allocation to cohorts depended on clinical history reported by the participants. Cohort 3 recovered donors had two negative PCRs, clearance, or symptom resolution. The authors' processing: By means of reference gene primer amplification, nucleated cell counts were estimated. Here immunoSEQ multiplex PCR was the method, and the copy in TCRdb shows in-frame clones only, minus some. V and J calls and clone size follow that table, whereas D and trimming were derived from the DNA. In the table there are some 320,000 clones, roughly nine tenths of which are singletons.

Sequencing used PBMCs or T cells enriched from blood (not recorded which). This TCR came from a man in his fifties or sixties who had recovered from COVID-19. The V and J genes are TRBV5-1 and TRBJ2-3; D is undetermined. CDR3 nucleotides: TGCGCCAGCAGGGTAGCCACTTCTAGCACAGATACGCAGTATTTT. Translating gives CASRVATSSTDTQYF.